This T cell receptor (beta chain) was identified in a study of blood T cell repertoires in COVID-19. Study as a whole: Some COVID-19 samples were acute and others convalescent; all came from the United States, Italy and Spain. Nucleic acid was either cDNA or gDNA, and it came from T cells, B-cell-depleted T cells, or PBMCs.

Original data processing: Nucleated cell counts were estimated from reference gene primer amplification. TCRdb's copy holds only in-frame clones and misses some; the assay was immunoSEQ multiplex PCR. The V and J calls and clone size come from that table; D and trimming were worked out from the DNA. The repertoire includes about 270,000 clones, 75% to 95% of them detected once, and around 2.8% sits in the top ten. Participants in the exposed group had met a COVID-19 case in the 2 weeks before joining the study. J gave up 6 bases and V 4 bases, and 7 bases lay outside the gene matches. The CDR3 extends over 15 amino acids. CDR1 LGHNA and CDR2 YNFKEQ come from the germline V gene.

The sequenced material came from PBMCs or T cells enriched from blood (not recorded which). The V call is TRBV4-2, the J call TRBJ1-5, with 9 bases aligning to TRBD1. This clonotype was sampled from a man in his forties who had been exposed to COVID-19. The CDR3 DNA reads as TGTGCCAGCAGCCCTAACAGGGGGCGAGGTCAGCCCCAGCATTTT. It is translated as CASSPNRGRGQPQHF.